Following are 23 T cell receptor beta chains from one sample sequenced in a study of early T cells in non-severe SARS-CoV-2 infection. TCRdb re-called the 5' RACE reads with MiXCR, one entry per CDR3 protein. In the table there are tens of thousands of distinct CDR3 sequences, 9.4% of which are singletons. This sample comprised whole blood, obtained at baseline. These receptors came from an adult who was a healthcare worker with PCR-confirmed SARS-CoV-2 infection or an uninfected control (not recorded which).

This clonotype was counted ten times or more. This CDR3 is CASSPQDRGIINTEAFF. The CDR3 DNA sequence: TGTGCCAGCAGTCCTCAGGACAGGGGAATCATTAACACTGAAGCTTTCTTT. V and J are TRBV3-1 and TRBJ1-1, with 9 bases matching TRBD1. The germline V gene has CDR1 LGHDT and CDR2 YNNKEL (reference sequence). The CDR3 sequence is 17 residues long. V lost 6 bases to trimming and J lost 2 bases; unmatched junction nucleotides: 13. Together with reference TRBV3-1 and TRBJ1-1, the CDR3 gives the full variable domain: DTAVSQTPKYLVTQMGNDKSIKCEQNLGHDTMYWYKQDSKKFLKIMFSYNNKELIINETVPNRFSPKSPDKAHLNLHINSLELGDSAVYFCASSPQDRGIINTEAFFGQGTRLTVV.

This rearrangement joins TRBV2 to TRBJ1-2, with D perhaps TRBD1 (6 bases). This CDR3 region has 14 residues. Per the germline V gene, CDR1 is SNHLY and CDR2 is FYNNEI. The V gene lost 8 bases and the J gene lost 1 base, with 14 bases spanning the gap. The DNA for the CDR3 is TGTGCCAGCGCTACAGGGACCGGTAACTATGGCTACACCTTC. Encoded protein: CASATGTGNYGYTF.

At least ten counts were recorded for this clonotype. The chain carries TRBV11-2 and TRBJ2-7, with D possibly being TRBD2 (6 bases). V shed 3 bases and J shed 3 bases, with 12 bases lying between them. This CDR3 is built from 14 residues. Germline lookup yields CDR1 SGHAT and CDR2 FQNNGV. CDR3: CASSFWAAGYEQYF. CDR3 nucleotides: TGTGCCAGCAGCTTTTGGGCAGCGGGCTACGAGCAGTACTTC.

The CDR3 region is CASSYGTGWQPQHF. In DNA, the CDR3 is TGTGCCAGCAGTTACGGGACAGGGTGGCAGCCCCAGCATTTT. The V gene is TRBV6-6, the J gene TRBJ1-5; 9 bases are a match to TRBD1. Germline CDR1 and CDR2: MNHNY and SVGAGI (reference sequence). V gave up 2 bases and J gave up 7 bases; unmatched junction bases: 3. CDR3 length equals 14 residues.

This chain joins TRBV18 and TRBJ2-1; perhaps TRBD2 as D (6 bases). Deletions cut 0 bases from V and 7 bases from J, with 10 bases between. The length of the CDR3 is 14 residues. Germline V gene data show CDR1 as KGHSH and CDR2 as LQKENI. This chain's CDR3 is CASSPPGLENEQFF. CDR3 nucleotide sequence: TGTGCCAGCTCACCACCGGGACTGGAGAATGAGCAGTTCTTC. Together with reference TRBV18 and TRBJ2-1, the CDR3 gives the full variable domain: NAGVMQNPRHLVRRRGQEARLRCSPMKGHSHVYWYRQLPEEGLKFMVYLQKENIIDESGMPKERFSAEFPKEGPSILRIQQVVRGDSAAYFCASSPPGLENEQFFGPGTRLTVL.

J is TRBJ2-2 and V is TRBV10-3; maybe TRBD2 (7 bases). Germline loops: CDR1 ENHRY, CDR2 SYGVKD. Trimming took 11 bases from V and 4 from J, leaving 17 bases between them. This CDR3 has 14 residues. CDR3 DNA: TGTGCCTCCGGGGGGCCAGCGACCACCGGGGAGCTGTTTTTT. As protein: CASGGPATTGELFF.

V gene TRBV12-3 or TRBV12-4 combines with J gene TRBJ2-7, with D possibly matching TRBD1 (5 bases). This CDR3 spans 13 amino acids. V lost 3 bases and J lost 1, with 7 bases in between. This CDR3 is CASSFRVSYEQYF. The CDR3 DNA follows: TGTGCCAGCAGTTTCAGGGTGTCCTACGAGCAGTACTTC.

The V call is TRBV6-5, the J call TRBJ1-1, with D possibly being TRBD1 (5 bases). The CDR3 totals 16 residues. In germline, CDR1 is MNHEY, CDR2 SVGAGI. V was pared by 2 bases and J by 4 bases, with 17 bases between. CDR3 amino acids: CASSYERPGPSTEAFF. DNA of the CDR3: TGTGCCAGCAGTTACGAACGGCCGGGACCTTCCACTGAAGCTTTCTTT.

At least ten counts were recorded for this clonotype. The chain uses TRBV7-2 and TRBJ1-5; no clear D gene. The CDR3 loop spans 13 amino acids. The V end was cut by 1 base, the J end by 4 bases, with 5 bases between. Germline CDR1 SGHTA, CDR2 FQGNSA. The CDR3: CASSLGTNQPQHF. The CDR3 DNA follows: TGTGCCAGCAGCTTAGGGACGAATCAGCCCCAGCATTTT.

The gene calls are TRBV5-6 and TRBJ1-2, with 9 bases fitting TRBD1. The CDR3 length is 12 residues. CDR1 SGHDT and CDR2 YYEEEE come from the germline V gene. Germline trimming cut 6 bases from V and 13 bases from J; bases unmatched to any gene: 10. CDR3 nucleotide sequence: TGTGCCAGCAACCCCGGGACAGGGAGCCCCACCTTC. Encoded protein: CASNPGTGSPTF.

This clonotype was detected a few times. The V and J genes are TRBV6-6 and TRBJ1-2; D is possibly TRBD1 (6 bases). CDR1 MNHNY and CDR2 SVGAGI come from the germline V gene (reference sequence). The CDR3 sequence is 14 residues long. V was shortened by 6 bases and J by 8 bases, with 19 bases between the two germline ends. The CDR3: CASRDGTRATGYTF. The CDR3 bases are TGTGCCAGCAGGGATGGGACACGGGCTACGGGCTACACCTTC.

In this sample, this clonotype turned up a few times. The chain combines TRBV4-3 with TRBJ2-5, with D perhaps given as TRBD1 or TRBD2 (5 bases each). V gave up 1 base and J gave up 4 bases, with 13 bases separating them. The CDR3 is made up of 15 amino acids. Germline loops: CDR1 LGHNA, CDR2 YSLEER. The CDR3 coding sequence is TGCGCCAGCAGCCAAGTTACGGGGCTGGGAGAGACCCAGTACTTC. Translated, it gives CASSQVTGLGETQYF.

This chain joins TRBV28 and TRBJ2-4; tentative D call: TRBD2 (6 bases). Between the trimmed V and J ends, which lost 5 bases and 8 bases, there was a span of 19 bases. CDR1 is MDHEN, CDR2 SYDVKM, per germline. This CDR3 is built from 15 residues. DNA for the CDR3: TGTGCCAGCAGTCTGCCGGGACTGAGTCAATACATTCAGTACTTC. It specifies CASSLPGLSQYIQYF.

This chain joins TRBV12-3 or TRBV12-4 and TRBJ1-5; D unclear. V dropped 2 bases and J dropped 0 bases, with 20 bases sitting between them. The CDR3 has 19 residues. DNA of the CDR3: TGTGCCAGCAGTTTACTTGGTCCGGGCAGCTCATATAGCAATCAGCCCCAGCATTTT. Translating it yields CASSLLGPGSSYSNQPQHF.

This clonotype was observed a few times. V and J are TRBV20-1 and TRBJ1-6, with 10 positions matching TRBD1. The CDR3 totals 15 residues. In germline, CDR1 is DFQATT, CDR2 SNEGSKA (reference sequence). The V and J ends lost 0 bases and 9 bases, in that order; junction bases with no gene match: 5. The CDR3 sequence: CSARDKGTGVSPLHF. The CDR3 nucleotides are TGCAGTGCTAGAGATAAGGGGACAGGGGTTTCACCCCTCCACTTT.

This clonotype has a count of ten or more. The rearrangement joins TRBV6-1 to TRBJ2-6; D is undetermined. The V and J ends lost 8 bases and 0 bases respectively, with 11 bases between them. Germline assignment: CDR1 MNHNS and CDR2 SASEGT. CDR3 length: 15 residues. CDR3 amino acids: CASLLERSGANVLTF. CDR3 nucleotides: TGTGCCAGCTTGTTAGAGCGCTCTGGGGCCAACGTCCTGACTTTC.

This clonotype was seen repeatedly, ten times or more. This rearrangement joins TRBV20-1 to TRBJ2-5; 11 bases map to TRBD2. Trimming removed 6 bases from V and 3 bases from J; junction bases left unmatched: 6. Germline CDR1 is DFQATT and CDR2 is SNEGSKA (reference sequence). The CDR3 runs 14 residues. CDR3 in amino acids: CSAATGLAEETQYF. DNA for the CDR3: TGCAGTGCAGCGACGGGACTAGCGGAAGAGACCCAGTACTTC.

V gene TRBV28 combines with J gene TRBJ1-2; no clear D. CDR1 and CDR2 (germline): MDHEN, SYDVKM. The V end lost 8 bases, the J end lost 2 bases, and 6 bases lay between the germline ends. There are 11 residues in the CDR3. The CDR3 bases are TGTGCCAGCTTGGGGAACTATGGCTACACCTTC. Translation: CASLGNYGYTF.

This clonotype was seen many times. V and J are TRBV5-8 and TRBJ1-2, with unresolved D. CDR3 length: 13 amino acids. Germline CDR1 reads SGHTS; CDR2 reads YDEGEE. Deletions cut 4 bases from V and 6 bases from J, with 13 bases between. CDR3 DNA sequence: TGTGCCAGCAGCCGTGTCGCGACCCATGGCTACACCTTC. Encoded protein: CASSRVATHGYTF.

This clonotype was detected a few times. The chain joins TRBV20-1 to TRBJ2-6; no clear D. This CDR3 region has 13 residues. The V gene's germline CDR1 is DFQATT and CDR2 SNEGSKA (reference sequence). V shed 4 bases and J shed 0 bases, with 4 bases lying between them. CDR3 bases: TGCAGTGCTACCAACTCTGGGGCCAACGTCCTGACTTTC. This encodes CSATNSGANVLTF.

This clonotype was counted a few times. The CDR3 DNA sequence: TGTGCCAGCAGCAATCAAGGAACACCGAATTCACCCCTCCACTTT. Translating gives CASSNQGTPNSPLHF. This chain links TRBV3-1 with TRBJ1-6; D is unclear. The CDR3 runs to 15 residues. Looked up from germline, CDR1 is LGHDT and CDR2 is YNNKEL (reference sequence). The germline V and J ends were trimmed by 5 bases and 7 bases, with 15 bases remaining between them.

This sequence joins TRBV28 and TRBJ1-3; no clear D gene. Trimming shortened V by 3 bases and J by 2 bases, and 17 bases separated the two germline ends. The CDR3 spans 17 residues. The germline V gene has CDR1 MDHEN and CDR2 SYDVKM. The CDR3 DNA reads TGTGCCAGCAGTTTCTCTGACGGGCCGACGGCTGGAAACACCATATATTTT. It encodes CASSFSDGPTAGNTIYF.

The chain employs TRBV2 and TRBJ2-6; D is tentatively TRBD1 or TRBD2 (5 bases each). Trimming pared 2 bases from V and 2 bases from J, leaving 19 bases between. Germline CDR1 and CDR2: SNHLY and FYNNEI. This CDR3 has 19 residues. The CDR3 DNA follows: TGTGCCAGCAGTGAACGTCCCCGACTGGGGGTTGCTGGGGCCAACGTCCTGACTTTC. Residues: CASSERPRLGVAGANVLTF.